This paragraph covers one T cell receptor (beta chain) sequence. This entry is derived from a study of blood T cell repertoires in COVID-19. V trimming: 6 bases; J trimming: 5 bases; junction bases outside the gene matches: 4. The germline CDR1 and CDR2 sequences are MNHNY and SVGAGI (reference sequence). The CDR3 loop spans 12 amino acids. TCRdb's table, derived via immunoSEQ multiplex PCR, lists solely in-frame clones and lacks some. The sample lists fewer than 200,000 clones, about nine tenths occurring once. Sequencing was carried out using peripheral blood. The TCR was taken from a man aged 18 to 29 who had recovered from COVID-19. The chain links TRBV6-6 to TRBJ2-7, with TRBD1 matching 7 bases. The CDR3 sequence: CASSGTANEQYF. In DNA form, the CDR3 reads TGTGCCAGCAGCGGGACAGCCAACGAGCAGTACTTC.